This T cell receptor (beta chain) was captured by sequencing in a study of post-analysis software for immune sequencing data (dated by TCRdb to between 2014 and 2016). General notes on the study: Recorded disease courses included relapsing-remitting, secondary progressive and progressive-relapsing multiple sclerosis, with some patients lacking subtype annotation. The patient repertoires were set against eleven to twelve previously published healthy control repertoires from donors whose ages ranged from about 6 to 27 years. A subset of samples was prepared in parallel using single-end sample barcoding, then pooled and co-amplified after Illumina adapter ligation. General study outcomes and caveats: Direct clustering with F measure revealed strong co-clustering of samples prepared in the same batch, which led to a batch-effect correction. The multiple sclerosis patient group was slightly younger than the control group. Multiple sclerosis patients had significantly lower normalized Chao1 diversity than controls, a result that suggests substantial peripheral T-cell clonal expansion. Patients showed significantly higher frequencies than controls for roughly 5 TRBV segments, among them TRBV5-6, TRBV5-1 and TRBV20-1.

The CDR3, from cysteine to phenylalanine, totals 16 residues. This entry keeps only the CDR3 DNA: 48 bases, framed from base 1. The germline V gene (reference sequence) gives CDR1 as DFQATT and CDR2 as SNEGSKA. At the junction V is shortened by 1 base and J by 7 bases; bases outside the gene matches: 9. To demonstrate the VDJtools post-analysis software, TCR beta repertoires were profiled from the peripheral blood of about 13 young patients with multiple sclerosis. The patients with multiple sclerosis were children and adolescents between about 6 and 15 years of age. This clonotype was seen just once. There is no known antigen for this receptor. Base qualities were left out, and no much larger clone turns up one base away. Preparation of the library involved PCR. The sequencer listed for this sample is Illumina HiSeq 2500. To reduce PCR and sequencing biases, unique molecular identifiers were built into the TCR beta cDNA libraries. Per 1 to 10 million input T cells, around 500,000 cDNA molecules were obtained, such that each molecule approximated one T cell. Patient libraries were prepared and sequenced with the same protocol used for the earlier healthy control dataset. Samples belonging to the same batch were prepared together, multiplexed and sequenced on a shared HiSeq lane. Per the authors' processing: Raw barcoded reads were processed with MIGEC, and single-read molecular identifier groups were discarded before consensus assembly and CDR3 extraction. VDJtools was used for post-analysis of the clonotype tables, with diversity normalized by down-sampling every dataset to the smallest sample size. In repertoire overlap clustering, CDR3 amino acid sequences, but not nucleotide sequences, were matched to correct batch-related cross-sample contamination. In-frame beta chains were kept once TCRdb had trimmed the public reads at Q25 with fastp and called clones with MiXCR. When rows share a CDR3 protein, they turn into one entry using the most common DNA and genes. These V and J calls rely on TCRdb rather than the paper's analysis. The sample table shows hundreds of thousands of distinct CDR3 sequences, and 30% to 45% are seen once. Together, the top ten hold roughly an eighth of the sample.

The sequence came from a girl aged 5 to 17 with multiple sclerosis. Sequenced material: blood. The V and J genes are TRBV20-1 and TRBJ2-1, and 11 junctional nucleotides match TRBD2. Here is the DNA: TGCAGTGCTAGAGCCCGGCTAGCGGGGGGCCAGAATGAGCAGTTCTTC. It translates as CSARARLAGGQNEQFF.